This T cell receptor (beta chain) was observed in a study of T cell responses to AZD1222 COVID-19 vaccine. About the study: The study pooled second doses at about 4 or about 12 weeks. General study points: Unmutated regions of variants are reportedly targeted by nearly half of spike-specific TCRs. White British donors predominated, females outnumbered males, and clonal diversity was possibly underestimated.

Of note for this clone: As yet, its antigen is unknown.

Method: immunoSEQ multiplex PCR; TCRdb's copy keeps in-frame clones and lacks some. The data show around 120,000 clones, around 90% seen once. Trimming shortened V by 2 bases and J by 5 bases, and 15 bases separated the two germline ends. The germline V gene encodes CDR1 SNHLY and CDR2 FYNNEI. The CDR3 contains 15 residues. The chain recombines TRBV2 with TRBJ2-5; D perhaps matches TRBD2 (5 bases). Sequencing was performed on peripheral blood, taken on day 0 of AZD1222 vaccination. The sequence derives from an adult in good health. The CDR3 loop reads CASSELQAAPETQYF. DNA of the CDR3: TGTGCCAGCAGTGAACTCCAAGCGGCCCCGGAGACCCAGTACTTC.